This T cell receptor beta chain was captured in a study of tumor-infiltrating lymphocytes in oesophageal squamous cell carcinoma. TCRdb called the PCR reads again in MiXCR, with one record for every CDR3 protein. The sample holds roughly 20,000 distinct CDR3 sequences, 35% to 45% seen once. V lost 1 base to trimming and J lost 3 bases; unmatched junction nucleotides: 2. The CDR3 extends over 15 amino acids. Germline assignment: CDR1 SGHVS and CDR2 FNYEAQ. This chain connects TRBV7-6 to TRBJ2-1; 8 nucleotides align to TRBD1. This receptor was obtained from a female donor with esophageal squamous cell carcinoma. Sequenced material: normal esophageal tissue next to the tumor. The CDR3 region is CASSLGTGIYNEQFF. The CDR3 coding sequence is TGTGCCAGCAGCTTAGGGACAGGGATCTACAATGAGCAGTTCTTC.